This record concerns one T cell receptor beta chain sequence. These data come from a study of T-cell reconstitution after alpha-beta-depleted transplantation in children. This CDR3 contains 14 residues. V lost 3 bases, J lost 5 bases, and 3 bases stayed unmatched. Looked up from germline, CDR1 is KGHDR and CDR2 is SFDVKD. Preparation of the TCRbeta library used unique molecular identifiers. TCRdb re-analysed the PCR reads in MiXCR, keeping a single row per CDR3 protein. The table lists roughly 350,000 distinct CDR3 sequences, 10% of them singletons. The TCR comes from a human donor who donated a stem cell graft to a child with acute lymphoblastic leukemia. Sequencing was performed on PBMCs from the stem cell graft donor, taken from the stem cell graft. The gene calls are TRBV24-1 and TRBJ2-5; 9 bases are a match to TRBD1. CDR3 coding DNA: TGTGCCACCAGTGATGTCGACAGGGGGGAGACCCAGTACTTC. Translation gives CATSDVDRGETQYF.